Listed below are T cell receptor beta chains from one sample, sequenced in a study of CXCR3-negative and CXCR3-positive naive CD8 T cells. TCRdb re-called the 5' RACE reads, yielding one record per CDR3 amino acid sequence without DNA. Found here are some 5,400 distinct CDR3 sequences; the top ten clones hold less than 2%. The sequenced sample consisted of naive CXCR3+ CD8+ T cells from blood. The receptors here all came from a human donor in good health. Some clones in this sample may be carry-over from other donors' samples. The CDR3 runs from the conserved cysteine through the conserved F or W. The order of the fields is clone size, V gene, J gene, CDR3 protein. Expanded clones are given a class, and other clones once, few, many or no size at all.

medium-sized,TRBV29-1,TRBJ2-2,CSVLGAGGYPGELFF
medium-sized,TRBV5-1,TRBJ2-1,CASSLASLGLAFSEQFF
-,TRBV7-9,TRBJ1-1,CASSPQTAGTEAFF
medium-sized,TRBV4-3,TRBJ2-2,CASSQDTTSGVNTGELFF
-,TRBV6-5,TRBJ1-1,CASRLNRGITEAFF
medium-sized,TRBV20-1,TRBJ2-2,CSARSRALATGELFF
-,TRBV20-1,TRBJ2-5,CSVSGTHQETQYF
-,TRBV19,TRBJ1-1,CASSITAGSTEAFF
-,TRBV21-1,TRBJ2-7,CASTPMNAAERYEQYF
medium-sized,TRBV29-1,TRBJ2-3,CSVEGHRGMLLTDTQYF
medium-sized,TRBV25-1,TRBJ2-7,CASSPSGPEQYF
-,TRBV29-1,TRBJ1-6,CSVSGGQGSPLHF
-,TRBV19,TRBJ2-1,CASRSGSQNNEQFF
medium-sized,TRBV6-5,TRBJ2-3,CASGSGPDTQYF
-,TRBV4-1,TRBJ2-3,CASSQDVGPTLTQYF
-,TRBV27,TRBJ2-1,CASLVANEQFF